This T cell receptor (beta chain) comes out of a study of blood T cell repertoires in COVID-19. Trimming took off 0 bases at V and 1 base at J, with 11 bases between the two ends. The CDR3 loop spans 16 amino acids. Germline assignment: CDR1 LGHNA and CDR2 YNFKEQ. The assay was immunoSEQ multiplex PCR, and TCRdb's table has in-frame clones only and misses some. The repertoire has fewer than 250,000 clones, around nine tenths of them found once; the top ten carry 1.1%. The origin of this receptor is a man in his thirties or forties with acute or convalescent COVID-19. The source material was peripheral blood. V is TRBV4-2 and J is TRBJ2-3; weak D call: TRBD2 (6 bases). The CDR3 sequence is CASSQDKREGTDTQYF. CDR3 in DNA: TGTGCCAGCAGCCAAGATAAGAGGGAGGGCACAGATACGCAGTATTTT.